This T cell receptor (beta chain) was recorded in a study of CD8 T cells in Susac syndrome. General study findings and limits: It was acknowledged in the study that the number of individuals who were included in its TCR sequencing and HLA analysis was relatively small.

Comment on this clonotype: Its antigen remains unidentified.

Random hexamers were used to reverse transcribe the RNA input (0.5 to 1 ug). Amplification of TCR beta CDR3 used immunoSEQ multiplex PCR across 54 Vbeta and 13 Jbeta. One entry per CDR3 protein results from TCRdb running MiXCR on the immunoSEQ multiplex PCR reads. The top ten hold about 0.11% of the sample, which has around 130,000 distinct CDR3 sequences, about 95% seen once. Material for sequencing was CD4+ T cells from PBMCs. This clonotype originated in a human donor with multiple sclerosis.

The CDR3 loop reads CASSLSREQYF. For the CDR3, the DNA is TGTGCCAGCAGTTTATCCAGGGAGCAGTACTTC. The chain links TRBV28 to TRBJ2-7, with no clear D. V was shortened by 1 base and J by 7 bases, with 5 bases between the two germline ends. This CDR3 is 11 amino acids long. Per germline, CDR1 MDHEN and CDR2 SYDVKM.